The subject of this entry is one T cell receptor beta chain. Its antigen remains undetermined. No much larger clone exists at a distance of one base, and base qualities are not known. Its CDR3 holds 15 amino acids, cysteine through phenylalanine. Just the 45-base CDR3 DNA is kept, in frame starting at base 1. At the junction V is shortened by 6 bases and J by 6 bases; bases outside the gene matches: 9. Sequences LGHDT (CDR1) and YNNKEL (CDR2) are obtained from the germline V gene (reference sequence). TCRbeta CDR3 regions were amplified from genomic DNA by means of the immunoSEQ Assay, a bias-controlled multiplex PCR. From the authors' description of their analysis: The number of nucleated cells in each sample was estimated by amplification of reference gene primers within the assay. Sequence reads were collapsed and filtered to measure the absolute abundance of every unique TCRbeta CDR3 rearrangement. For each sample, productive Simpson clonality was calculated as the square root of Simpson's diversity index over productive rearrangements. This is the immuneACCESS table as TCRdb keeps it, with only in-frame sequences that have V and J called. A part of the clones is gone; compared with another copy, unresolved V genes explain less than half, and the rest is unexplained. The V and J calls and clone size come from that table; D and trimming were worked out from the DNA. This sample holds 300,000 or so clones; about nine tenths were observed only once. The top ten hold approximately 3.3% of the sample.

Each collaborating institution followed its own protocols to collect whole blood in K2EDTA tubes. Collaborator samples were shipped for TCRbeta analysis as frozen whole blood, isolated PBMCs, or DNA extracted from either sample type. The sample originates from a study of blood T cell repertoires in COVID-19 (dated by TCRdb to 2020 to 2021). For the wider study: Collaborator samples came from the United States, Italy and Spain and covered acute and convalescent phases of COVID-19. Samples came from the ongoing ImmuneRACE study (first 160 participants) plus 1,254 subjects from 6 global collaborators. The material from the prospective study consisted of cDNA or gDNA derived from T cells, B-cell-depleted T cells, or PBMCs. A freely available public database, intended as a resource for researchers studying the immune response to SARS-CoV-2, is where the repertoires were released. The dataset comprised deeply sampled blood TCRbeta repertoires from subjects exposed to, actively infected with, or recovered from COVID-19. Sample metadata almost always included a de-identified subject ID, COVID-19 status, age in years and sex. Where HLA class I and class II types were available, the types were taken from metadata supplied by the sample provider, not from assay-based typing. Results the study describes overall, beyond this receptor: How much clinical and demographic metadata was included differed by source and by participant, and the metadata was provided uncurated.

This TCR came from a woman between 40 and 50 years old with acute or convalescent COVID-19. Sequenced: peripheral blood. The rearrangement joined TRBV3-1 (or the pseudogene TRBV3-2) to TRBJ2-1, and 9 bases in between align with TRBD2. For the CDR3, the sequence is CASRSSGALLNEQFF. The nucleotide sequence is TGTGCCAGCAGATCTAGCGGGGCACTGCTCAATGAGCAGTTCTTC.